These T cell receptor beta chains were read from a single sample in a study of T cell responses to AZD1222 COVID-19 vaccine. Sequencing used immunoSEQ multiplex PCR; TCRdb keeps in-frame clones, though not all of them. The sample shows over 100,000 clones, about 80% of them seen only once. Specimen: peripheral blood, collected on day 0 of AZD1222 vaccination. These receptors came from an adult in good health. The conserved cysteine and the conserved F or W are not part of the CDR3 here.

J: TRBJ1-5
V: TRBV19
CDR3: ASSPSDGNQPQH

J: TRBJ2-1
V: TRBV2
CDR3: ASREQGSSYNEQF

J: TRBJ2-6
V: TRBV29-1
CDR3: SVVVSGANVLT

J: TRBJ2-7
V: TRBV5-1
CDR3: ASSYGTEYYEQY

J: TRBJ1-2
V: TRBV28
CDR3: ASSWGQFYGYT

J: TRBJ2-1
V: TRBV7-8
CDR3: ASSPWRGEQF

J: TRBJ2-1
V: TRBV12-3/TRBV12-4
CDR3: ASSNQQGDEQF

J: TRBJ1-2
V: TRBV5-1
CDR3: ASSSVSTGTSGGYT

J: TRBJ1-5
V: TRBV10-3
CDR3: AISESGQGARGQPQH

J: TRBJ2-5
V: TRBV19
CDR3: ASSVRETQY

J: TRBJ1-2
V: TRBV9
CDR3: ASHSGGASIYGYT

J: TRBJ2-4
V: TRBV29-1
CDR3: SVVVSGKNIQY

J: TRBJ2-3
V: TRBV5-6
CDR3: ASSSTTASTDTQY

J: TRBJ2-7
V: TRBV5-4
CDR3: ASSWDSYEQY

J: TRBJ1-5
V: TRBV19
CDR3: ASRSMYNQPQH

J: TRBJ1-1
V: TRBV6-2/TRBV6-3
CDR3: ASSPGGRWSTEAF

J: TRBJ2-7
V: TRBV6-5
CDR3: ASISGQIYEQY

J: TRBJ1-2
V: TRBV6-1
CDR3: ASSEGWGQPYGYT

J: TRBJ2-7
V: TRBV28
CDR3: ASSPGTDQAQY

J: TRBJ2-3
V: TRBV19
CDR3: ASSSKQGTEARYTQY

J: TRBJ2-1
V: TRBV9
CDR3: ASSAGPRTSGSEEQF

J: TRBJ2-7
V: TRBV6-2/TRBV6-3
CDR3: ASNPGTSETYEQY

J: TRBJ1-2
V: TRBV6-4
CDR3: ASSRTGTYGYT

J: TRBJ1-4
V: TRBV7-2
CDR3: ASSLQGPRLNEKLF

J: TRBJ1-2
V: TRBV9
CDR3: ASSGAAGGYGYT

J: TRBJ1-4
V: TRBV7-8
CDR3: ASSPGGEKLF

J: TRBJ2-1
V: TRBV6-6
CDR3: ASSPRVAGHNEQF

J: TRBJ1-2
V: TRBV19
CDR3: ASSIFSATANYGYT

J: TRBJ2-3
V: TRBV7-2
CDR3: ASSLRPSRGRITDTQY

J: TRBJ2-5
V: TRBV7-2
CDR3: ASLPGQQIQETQY

J: TRBJ2-4
V: TRBV25-1
CDR3: ASSEGTSGRAVVY

J: TRBJ2-1
V: TRBV28
CDR3: ASSSPGTPAGNEQF

J: TRBJ1-6
V: TRBV28
CDR3: ATLRETGGSPLH

J: TRBJ2-4
V: TRBV3-1/TRBV3-2
CDR3: ASRRTSGRGDIQY

J: TRBJ2-3
V: TRBV18
CDR3: ASSPRLSQGGADTQY

J: TRBJ2-3
V: TRBV7-9
CDR3: ASSSKGQGAGDTQY

J: TRBJ1-6
V: TRBV28
CDR3: ASTGAPFGNSPLH

J: TRBJ2-3
V: TRBV5-6
CDR3: ASSLLGQGGLTTQY

J: TRBJ2-7
V: TRBV15
CDR3: ATSTGGANSYEQY

J: TRBJ1-4
V: TRBV6-5
CDR3: ASRPTGGGEKLF

J: TRBJ2-5
V: TRBV4-3
CDR3: ASSQDRGGLDETQY

J: TRBJ2-1
V: TRBV9
CDR3: ASSPQEREYNEQF

J: TRBJ1-2
V: TRBV6-5
CDR3: ASGDTPYGYT

J: TRBJ2-5
V: TRBV7-2
CDR3: ASSLNPAGGQETQY

J: TRBJ1-5
V: TRBV6-5
CDR3: ASQMTGVHNQPQH

J: TRBJ2-7
V: TRBV7-2
CDR3: ASSLDPGANYEQY

J: TRBJ2-5
V: TRBV9
CDR3: ASSAEGSAYQETQY